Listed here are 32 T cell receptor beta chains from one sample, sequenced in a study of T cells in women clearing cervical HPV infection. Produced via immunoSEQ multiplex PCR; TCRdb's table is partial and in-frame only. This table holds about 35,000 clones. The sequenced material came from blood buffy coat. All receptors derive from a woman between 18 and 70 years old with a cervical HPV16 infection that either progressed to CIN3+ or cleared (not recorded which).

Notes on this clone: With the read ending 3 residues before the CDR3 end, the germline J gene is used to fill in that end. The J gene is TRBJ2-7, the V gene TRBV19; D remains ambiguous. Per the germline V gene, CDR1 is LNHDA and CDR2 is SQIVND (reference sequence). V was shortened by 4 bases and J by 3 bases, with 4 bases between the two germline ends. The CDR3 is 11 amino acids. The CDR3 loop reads CASSNLYEQYF. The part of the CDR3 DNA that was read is TGTGCCAGTAGTAATCTCTACGAG.

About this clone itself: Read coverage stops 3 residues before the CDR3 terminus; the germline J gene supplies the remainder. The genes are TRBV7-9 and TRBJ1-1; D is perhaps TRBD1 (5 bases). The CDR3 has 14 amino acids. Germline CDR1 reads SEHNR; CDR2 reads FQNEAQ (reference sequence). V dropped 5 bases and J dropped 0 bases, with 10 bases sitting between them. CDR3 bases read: TGTGCCAGCAGCAGGGGTCTCATGAACACTGAA. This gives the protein CASSRGLMNTE. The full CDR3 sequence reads CASSRGLMNTEAFF.

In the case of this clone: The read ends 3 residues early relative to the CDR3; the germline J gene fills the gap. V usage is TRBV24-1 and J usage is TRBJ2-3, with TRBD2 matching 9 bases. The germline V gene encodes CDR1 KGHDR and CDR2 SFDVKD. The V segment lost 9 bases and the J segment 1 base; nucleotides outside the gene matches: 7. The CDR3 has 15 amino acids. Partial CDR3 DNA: TGTGCCACCGCCCCCGGCGGGGGGGGCACAGATACG. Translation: CATAPGGGGTDT. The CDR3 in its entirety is CATAPGGGGTDTQYF.

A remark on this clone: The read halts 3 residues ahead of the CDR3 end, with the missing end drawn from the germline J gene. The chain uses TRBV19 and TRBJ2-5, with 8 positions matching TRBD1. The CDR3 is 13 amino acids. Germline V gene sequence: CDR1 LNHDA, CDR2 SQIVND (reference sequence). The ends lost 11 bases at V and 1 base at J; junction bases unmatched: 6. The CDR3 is CAPSDRGQETQYF. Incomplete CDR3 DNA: TGTGCCCCCTCCGACAGGGGCCAAGAGACC. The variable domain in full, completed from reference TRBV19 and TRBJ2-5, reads DGGITQSPKYLFRKEGQNVTLSCEQNLNHDAMYWYRQDPGQGLRLIYYSQIVNDFQKGDIAEGYSVSREKKESFPLTVTSAQKNPTAFYLCAPSDRGQETQYFGPGTRLLVL.

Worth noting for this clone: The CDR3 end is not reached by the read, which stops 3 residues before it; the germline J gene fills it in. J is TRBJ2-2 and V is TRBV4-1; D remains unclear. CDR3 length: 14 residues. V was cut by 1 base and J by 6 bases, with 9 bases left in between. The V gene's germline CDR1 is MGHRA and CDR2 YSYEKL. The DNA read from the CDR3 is TGCGCCAGCAGCCAAGTGTCAGGAGCCGGGGAG. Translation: CASSQVSGAGE. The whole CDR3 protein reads CASSQVSGAGELFF.

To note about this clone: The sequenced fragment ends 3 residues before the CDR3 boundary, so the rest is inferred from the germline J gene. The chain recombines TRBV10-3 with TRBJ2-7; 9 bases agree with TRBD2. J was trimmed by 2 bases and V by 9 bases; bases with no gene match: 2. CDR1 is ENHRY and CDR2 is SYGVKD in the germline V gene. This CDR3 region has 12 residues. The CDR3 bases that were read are TGTGCCATAGCGGGAGGAACCTACGAG. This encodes CAIAGGTYE. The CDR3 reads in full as CAIAGGTYEQYF.

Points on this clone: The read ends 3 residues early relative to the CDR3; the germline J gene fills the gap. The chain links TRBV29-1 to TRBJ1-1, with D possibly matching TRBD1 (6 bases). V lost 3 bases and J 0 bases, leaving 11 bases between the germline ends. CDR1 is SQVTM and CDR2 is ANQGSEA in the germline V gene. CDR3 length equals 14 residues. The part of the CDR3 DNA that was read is TGCAGCGTTGAGGCAGGGGCTATGAACACTGAA. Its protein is CSVEAGAMNTE. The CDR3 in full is CSVEAGAMNTEAFF.

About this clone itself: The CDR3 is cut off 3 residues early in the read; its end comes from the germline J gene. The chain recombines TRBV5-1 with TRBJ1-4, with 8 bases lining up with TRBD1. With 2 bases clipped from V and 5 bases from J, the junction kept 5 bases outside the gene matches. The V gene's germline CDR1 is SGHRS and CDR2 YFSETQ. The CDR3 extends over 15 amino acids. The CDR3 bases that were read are TGCGCCAGCAGCTTTTGGACAGGGCAGAATGAAAAA. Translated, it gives CASSFWTGQNEK. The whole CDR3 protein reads CASSFWTGQNEKLFF.

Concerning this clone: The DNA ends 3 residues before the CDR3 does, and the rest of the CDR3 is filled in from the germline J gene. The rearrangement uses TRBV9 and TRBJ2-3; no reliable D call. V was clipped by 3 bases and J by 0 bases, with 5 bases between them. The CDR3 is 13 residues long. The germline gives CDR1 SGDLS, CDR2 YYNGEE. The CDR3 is CASSEASTDTQYF. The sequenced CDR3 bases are TGTGCCAGCAGCGAAGCCAGCACAGATACG.

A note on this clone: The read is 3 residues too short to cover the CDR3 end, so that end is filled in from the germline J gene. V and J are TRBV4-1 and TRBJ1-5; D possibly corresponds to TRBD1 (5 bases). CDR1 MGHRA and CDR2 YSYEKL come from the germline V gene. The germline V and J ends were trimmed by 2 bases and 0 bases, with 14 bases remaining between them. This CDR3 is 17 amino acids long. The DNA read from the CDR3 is TGCGCCAGCAGCCAATTGTTGACAGAGCATAGCAATCAGCCC. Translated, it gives CASSQLLTEHSNQP. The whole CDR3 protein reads CASSQLLTEHSNQPQHF.

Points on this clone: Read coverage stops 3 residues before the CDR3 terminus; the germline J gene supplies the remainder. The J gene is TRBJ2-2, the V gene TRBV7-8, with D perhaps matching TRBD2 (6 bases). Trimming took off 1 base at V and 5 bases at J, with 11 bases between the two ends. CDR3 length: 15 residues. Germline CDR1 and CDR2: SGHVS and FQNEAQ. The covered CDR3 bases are TGTGCCAGCAGCTTAGTAATAGGGACTACCGGGGAG. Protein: CASSLVIGTTGE. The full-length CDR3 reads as CASSLVIGTTGELFF. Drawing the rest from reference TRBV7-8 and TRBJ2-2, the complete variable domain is GAGVSQSPRYKVAKRGQDVALRCDPISGHVSLFWYQQALGQGPEFLTYFQNEAQLDKSGLPSDRFFAERPEGSVSTLKIQRTQQEDSAVYLCASSLVIGTTGELFFGEGSRLTVL.

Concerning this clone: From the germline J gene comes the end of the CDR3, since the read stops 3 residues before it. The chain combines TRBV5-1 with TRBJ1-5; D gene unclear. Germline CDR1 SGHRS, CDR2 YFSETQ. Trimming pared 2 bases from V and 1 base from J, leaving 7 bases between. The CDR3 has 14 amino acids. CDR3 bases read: TGCGCCAGCAGCTTACCGGGGAGCAATCAGCCC. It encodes CASSLPGSNQP. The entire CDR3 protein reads CASSLPGSNQPQHF.

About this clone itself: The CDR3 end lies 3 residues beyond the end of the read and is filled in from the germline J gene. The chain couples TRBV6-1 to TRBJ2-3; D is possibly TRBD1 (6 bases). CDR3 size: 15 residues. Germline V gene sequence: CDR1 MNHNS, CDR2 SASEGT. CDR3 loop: CASSEEQGLNQPQYF. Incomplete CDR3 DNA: TGTGCCAGCAGTGAGGAACAGGGCCTCAATCAGCCG.

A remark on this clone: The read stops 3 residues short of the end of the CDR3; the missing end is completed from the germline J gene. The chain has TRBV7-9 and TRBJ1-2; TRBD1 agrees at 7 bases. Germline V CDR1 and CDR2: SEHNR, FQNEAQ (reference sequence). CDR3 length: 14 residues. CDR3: CASSFSGGRDDYTF. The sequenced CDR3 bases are TGTGCCAGCAGCTTCTCAGGGGGAAGGGACGAC.

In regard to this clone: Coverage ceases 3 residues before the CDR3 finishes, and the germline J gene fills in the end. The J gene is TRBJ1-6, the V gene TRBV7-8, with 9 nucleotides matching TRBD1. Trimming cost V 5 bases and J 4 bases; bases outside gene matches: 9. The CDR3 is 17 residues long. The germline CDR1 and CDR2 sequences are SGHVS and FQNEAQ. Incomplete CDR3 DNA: TGTGCCAGCAGCACTAGTGCGGACAGGGGTTATAATTCACCC. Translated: CASSTSADRGYNSP. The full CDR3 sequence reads CASSTSADRGYNSPLHF.

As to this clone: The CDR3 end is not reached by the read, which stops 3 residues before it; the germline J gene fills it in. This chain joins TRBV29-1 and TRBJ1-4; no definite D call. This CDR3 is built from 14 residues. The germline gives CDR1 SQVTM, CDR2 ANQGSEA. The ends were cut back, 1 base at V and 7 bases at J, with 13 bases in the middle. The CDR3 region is CSVEAPGLGEKLFF. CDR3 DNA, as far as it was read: TGCAGCGTTGAAGCCCCAGGTCTTGGTGAAAAA.

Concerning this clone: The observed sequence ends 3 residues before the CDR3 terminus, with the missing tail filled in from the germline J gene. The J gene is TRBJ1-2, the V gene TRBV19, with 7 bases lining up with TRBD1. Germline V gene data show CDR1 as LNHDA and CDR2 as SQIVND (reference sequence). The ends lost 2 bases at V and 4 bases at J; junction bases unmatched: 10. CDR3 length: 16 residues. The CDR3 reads CASSIRVTGSRYGYTF. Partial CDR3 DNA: TGTGCCAGTAGTATAAGAGTGACAGGGAGCCGCTATGGC.

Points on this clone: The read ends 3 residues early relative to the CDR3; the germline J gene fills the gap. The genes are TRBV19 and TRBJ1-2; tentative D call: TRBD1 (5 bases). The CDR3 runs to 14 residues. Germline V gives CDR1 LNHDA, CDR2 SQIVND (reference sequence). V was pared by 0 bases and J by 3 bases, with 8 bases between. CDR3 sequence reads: CASSIDPTDYGYTF. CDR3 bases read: TGTGCCAGTAGTATAGACCCGACAGACTATGGC.

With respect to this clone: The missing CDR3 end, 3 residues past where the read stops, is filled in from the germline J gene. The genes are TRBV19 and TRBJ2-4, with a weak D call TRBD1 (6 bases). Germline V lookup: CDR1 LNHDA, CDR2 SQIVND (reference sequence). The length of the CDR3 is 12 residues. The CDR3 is CASSGGRYGQYF. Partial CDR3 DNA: TGTGCCAGTAGTGGGGGCCGCTATGGT.

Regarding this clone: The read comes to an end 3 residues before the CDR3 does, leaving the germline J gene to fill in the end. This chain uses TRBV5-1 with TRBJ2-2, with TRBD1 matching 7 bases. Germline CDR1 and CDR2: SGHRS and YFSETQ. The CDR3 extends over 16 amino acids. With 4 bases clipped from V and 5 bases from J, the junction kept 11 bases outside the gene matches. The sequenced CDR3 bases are TGCGCCAGCAGCGCTACAGGGGAGTCATTGACCGGGGAG. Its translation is CASSATGESLTGE. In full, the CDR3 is CASSATGESLTGELFF. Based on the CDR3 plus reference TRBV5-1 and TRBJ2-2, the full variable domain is KAGVTQTPRYLIKTRGQQVTLSCSPISGHRSVSWYQQTPGQGLQFLFEYFSETQRNKGNFPGRFSGRQFSNSRSEMNVSTLELGDSALYLCASSATGESLTGELFFGEGSRLTVL.

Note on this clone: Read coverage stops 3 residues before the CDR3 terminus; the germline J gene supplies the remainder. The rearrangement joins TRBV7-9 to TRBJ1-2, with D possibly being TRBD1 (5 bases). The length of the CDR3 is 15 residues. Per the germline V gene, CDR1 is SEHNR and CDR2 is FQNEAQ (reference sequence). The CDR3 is CASPSSGRGNNDYTF. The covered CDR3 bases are TGTGCCAGCCCTTCTAGCGGCCGGGGGAACAATGAC.

CDR3 bases read: TGCGCCAGCATCGAGCGGGGGGGAAACAATGAG. Encoded protein: CASIERGGNNE. The whole CDR3 is CASIERGGNNEQFF. The chain employs TRBV10-2 and TRBJ2-1; 10 bases map to TRBD2. The read falls 3 residues short of the CDR3 end, and the missing part is taken from the germline J gene. After removal of 7 bases from V and 5 bases from J, the junction contained 5 bases not matched to a gene. CDR3 length equals 14 residues. CDR1 WSHSY and CDR2 SAAADI come from the germline V gene.

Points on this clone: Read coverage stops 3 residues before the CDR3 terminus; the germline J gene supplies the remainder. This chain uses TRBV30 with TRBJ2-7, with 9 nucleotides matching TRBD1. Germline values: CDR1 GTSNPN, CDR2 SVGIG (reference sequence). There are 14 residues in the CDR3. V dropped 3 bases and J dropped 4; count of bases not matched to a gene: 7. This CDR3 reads CAWSVGQGTYEQYF. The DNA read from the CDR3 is TGTGCCTGGAGCGTCGGACAGGGGACGTACGAG.

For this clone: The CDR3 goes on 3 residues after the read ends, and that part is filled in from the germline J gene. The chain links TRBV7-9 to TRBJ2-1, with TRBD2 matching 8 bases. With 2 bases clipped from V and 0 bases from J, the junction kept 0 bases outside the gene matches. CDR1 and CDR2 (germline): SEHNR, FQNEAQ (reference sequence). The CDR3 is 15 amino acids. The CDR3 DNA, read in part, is TGTGCCAGCAGCTTAAGCGGGAGCTCCTACAATGAG. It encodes CASSLSGSSYNE. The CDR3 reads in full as CASSLSGSSYNEQFF.

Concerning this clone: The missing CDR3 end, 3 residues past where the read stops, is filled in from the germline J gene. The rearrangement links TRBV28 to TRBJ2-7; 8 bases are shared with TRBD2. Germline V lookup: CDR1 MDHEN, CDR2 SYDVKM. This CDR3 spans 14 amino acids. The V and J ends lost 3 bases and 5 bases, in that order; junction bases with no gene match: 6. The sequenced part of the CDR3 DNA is TGTGCCAGCAGTTTGGGACTAGTTCAGGACGAG. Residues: CASSLGLVQDE. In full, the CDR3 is CASSLGLVQDEQYF.

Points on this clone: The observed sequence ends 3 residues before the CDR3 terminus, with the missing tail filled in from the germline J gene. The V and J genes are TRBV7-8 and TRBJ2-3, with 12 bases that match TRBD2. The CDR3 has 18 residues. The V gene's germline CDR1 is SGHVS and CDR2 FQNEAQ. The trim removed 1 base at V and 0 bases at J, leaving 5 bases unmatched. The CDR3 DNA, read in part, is TGTGCCAGCAGCTTAGTTCCTAGCGGGGGGGTTAGCACAGATACG. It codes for CASSLVPSGGVSTDT. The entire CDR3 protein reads CASSLVPSGGVSTDTQYF.

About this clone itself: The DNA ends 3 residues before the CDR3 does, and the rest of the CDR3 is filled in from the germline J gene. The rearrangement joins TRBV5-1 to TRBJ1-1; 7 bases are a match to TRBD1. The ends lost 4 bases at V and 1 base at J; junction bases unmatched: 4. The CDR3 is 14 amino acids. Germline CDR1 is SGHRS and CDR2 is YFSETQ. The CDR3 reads CASSPGDRNTEAFF. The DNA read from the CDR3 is TGCGCCAGCAGCCCCGGGGACAGGAACACTGAA. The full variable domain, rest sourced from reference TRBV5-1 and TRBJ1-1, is KAGVTQTPRYLIKTRGQQVTLSCSPISGHRSVSWYQQTPGQGLQFLFEYFSETQRNKGNFPGRFSGRQFSNSRSEMNVSTLELGDSALYLCASSPGDRNTEAFFGQGTRLTVV.

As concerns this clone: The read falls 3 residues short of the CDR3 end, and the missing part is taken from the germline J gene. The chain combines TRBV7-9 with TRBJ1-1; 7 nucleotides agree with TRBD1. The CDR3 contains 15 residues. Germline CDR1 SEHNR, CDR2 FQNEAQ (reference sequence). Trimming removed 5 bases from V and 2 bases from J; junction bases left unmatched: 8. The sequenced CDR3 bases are TGTGCCAGCAGCGTAAGACAGGGAATAAACACTGAA. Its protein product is CASSVRQGINTE. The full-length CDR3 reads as CASSVRQGINTEAFF.

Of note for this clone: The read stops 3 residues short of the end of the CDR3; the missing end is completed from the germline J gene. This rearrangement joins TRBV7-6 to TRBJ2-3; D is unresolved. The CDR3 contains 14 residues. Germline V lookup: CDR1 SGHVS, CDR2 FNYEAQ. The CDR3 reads CASSLISTTETQYF. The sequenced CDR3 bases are TGTGCCAGCAGCTTAATTTCCACTACGGAGACG.

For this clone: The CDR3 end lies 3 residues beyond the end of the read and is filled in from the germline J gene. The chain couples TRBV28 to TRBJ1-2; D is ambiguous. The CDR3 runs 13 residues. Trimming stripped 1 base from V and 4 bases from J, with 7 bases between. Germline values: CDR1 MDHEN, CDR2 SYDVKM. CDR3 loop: CASSLSGAYGYTF. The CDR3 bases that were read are TGTGCCAGCAGTTTATCAGGTGCCTATGGC.

CDR3 bases read: TGTGCCAGCAGTGAGAGGGGGCTGAGCGAC. Translated: CASSERGLSD. In full, the CDR3 reads CASSERGLSDYTF. The chain links TRBV2 to TRBJ1-2; 7 nucleotides line up with TRBD1. The CDR3 end is not reached by the read, which stops 3 residues before it; the germline J gene fills it in. Germline values: CDR1 SNHLY, CDR2 FYNNEI. The CDR3 is made up of 13 amino acids.

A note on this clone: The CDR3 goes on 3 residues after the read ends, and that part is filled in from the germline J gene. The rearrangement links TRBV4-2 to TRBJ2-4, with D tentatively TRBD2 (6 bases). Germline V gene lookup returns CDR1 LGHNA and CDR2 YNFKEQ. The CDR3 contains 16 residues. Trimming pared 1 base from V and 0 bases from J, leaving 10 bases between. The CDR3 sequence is CASSQVADLAKNIQYF. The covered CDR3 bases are TGTGCCAGCAGCCAAGTAGCGGATCTAGCCAAAAACATT.